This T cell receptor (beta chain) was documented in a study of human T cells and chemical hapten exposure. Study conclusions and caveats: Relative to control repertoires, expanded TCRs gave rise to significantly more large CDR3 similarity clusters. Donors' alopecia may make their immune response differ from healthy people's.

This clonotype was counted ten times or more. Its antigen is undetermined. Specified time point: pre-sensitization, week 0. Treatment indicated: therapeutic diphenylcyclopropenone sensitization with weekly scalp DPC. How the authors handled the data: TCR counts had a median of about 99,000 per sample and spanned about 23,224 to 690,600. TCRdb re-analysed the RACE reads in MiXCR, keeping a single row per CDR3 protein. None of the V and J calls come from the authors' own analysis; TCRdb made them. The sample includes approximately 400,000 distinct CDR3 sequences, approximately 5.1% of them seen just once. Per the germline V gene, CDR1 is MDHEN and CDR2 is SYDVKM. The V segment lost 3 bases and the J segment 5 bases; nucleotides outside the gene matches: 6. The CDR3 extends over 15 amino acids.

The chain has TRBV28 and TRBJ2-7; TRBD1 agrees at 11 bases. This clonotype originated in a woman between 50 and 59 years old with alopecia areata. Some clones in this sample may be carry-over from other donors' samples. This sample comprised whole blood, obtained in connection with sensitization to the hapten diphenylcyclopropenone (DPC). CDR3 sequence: CASSFGQGAFNEQYF. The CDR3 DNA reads TGTGCCAGCAGTTTCGGACAGGGGGCGTTTAACGAGCAGTACTTC.